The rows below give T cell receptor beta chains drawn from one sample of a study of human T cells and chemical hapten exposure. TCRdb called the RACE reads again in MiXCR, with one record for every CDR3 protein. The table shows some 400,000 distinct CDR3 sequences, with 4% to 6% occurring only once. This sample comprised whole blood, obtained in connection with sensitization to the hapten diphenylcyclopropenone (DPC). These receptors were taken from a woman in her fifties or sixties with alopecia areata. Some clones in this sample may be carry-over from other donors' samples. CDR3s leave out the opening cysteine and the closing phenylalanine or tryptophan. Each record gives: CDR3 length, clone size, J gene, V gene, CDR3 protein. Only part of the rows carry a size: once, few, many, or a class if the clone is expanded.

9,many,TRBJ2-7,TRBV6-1,AASFGPEQY
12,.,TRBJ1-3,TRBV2,ASSDSSSGNTIY
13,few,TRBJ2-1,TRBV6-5,ASSPNRGGYNEQF
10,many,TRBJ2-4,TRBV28,ASADSGTVST
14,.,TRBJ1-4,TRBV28,ASTTPPGQGDEKLF
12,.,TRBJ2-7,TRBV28,ASSPGTLRYEQY
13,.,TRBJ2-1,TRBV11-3,ASSFPGAPYNEQF
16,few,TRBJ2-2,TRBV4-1,ASSQEGRGFMNTGELF
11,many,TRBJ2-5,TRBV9,ASSVGDYETQY
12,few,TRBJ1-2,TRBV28,ASRNSGGWYGYT
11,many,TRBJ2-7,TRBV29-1,SVEAGLGYEQY